These 16 T cell receptor beta chains were sequenced from one sample in a study of T cell responses to AZD1222 COVID-19 vaccine. TCRdb's table, derived via immunoSEQ multiplex PCR, lists solely in-frame clones and lacks some. The sample yields 70,000 to 75,000 clones, about 90% seen once. Material: peripheral blood, obtained 28 days after the second AZD1222 dose. All receptors derive from an adult who received the AZD1222 COVID-19 vaccine.

This rearrangement joins TRBV12-3 or TRBV12-4 to TRBJ1-1; no firm D call. The CDR3 sequence is 12 residues long. V was shortened by 4 bases and J by 0 bases, with 3 bases between the two germline ends. The CDR3, as DNA: TGTGCCAGCAGTTCAGTGAACACTGAAGCTTTCTTT. Its translation is CASSSVNTEAFF.

This clone is a singleton in its sample. This chain joins TRBV6-2 or TRBV6-3 and TRBJ1-1; TRBD1 is a possible D gene (6 bases). The V gene lost 5 bases and the J gene lost 4 bases, with 17 bases spanning the gap. CDR1 is MNHEY, CDR2 SVGEGT, per germline. The CDR3 spans 15 residues. CDR3 sequence: CASSHAERGGTEAFF. CDR3 nucleotides: TGTGCCAGCAGTCACGCGGAAAGGGGGGGCACTGAAGCTTTCTTT.

The chain employs TRBV10-3 and TRBJ2-5; D perhaps matches TRBD1 (5 bases). Germline loops: CDR1 ENHRY, CDR2 SYGVKD. This CDR3 comprises 15 residues. The V end was cut by 3 bases, the J end by 0 bases, with 11 bases between. CDR3 in amino acids: CAISDSDSHQETQYF. As DNA, the CDR3 is TGTGCCATCAGTGATTCCGACAGTCACCAAGAGACCCAGTACTTC.

The DNA of the CDR3 is TGTGCCAGCAGTACTGCGGGAGCGATATACGAGCAGTACTTC. It encodes CASSTAGAIYEQYF. The chain has TRBV25-1 and TRBJ2-7; 7 bases align to TRBD2. The germline V gene encodes CDR1 MGHDK and CDR2 SYGVNS. The J segment lost 4 bases and the V segment lost 5 bases, leaving 8 bases of the junction unmatched. The CDR3 contains 14 residues.

The chain recombines TRBV27 with TRBJ2-6; tentatively, D is TRBD1 (6 bases). Trimming shortened V by 6 bases and J by 4 bases, and 13 bases separated the two germline ends. CDR1 and CDR2 from the germline V gene are MNHEY and SMNVEV (reference sequence). The CDR3 is 15 residues long. CDR3 sequence reads: CASRQGGTGANVLTF. DNA for the CDR3: TGTGCCAGCAGACAGGGTGGGACCGGGGCCAACGTCCTGACTTTC.

This rearrangement joins TRBV4-1 to TRBJ1-2; perhaps TRBD1 as D (5 bases). The germline V gene encodes CDR1 MGHRA and CDR2 YSYEKL. Between the trimmed V and J ends, which lost 2 bases and 1 base, there was a span of 8 bases. The CDR3 contains 14 residues. The CDR3 reads CASSQHDSNYGYTF. The CDR3, as DNA: TGCGCCAGCAGCCAACATGACAGTAACTATGGCTACACCTTC.

The rearrangement links TRBV5-1 to TRBJ1-2; D is possibly TRBD1 (5 bases). Germline-derived CDR1 and CDR2 are SGHRS and YFSETQ. V lost 2 bases and J 4 bases, leaving 12 bases between the germline ends. The CDR3 has 14 amino acids. The CDR3 nucleotides are TGCGCCAGCAGCTTAGAAGGGGCCGGCTATGGCTACACCTTC. Protein: CASSLEGAGYGYTF. Full variable domain (missing parts from reference TRBV5-1 and TRBJ1-2): KAGVTQTPRYLIKTRGQQVTLSCSPISGHRSVSWYQQTPGQGLQFLFEYFSETQRNKGNFPGRFSGRQFSNSRSEMNVSTLELGDSALYLCASSLEGAGYGYTFGSGTRLTVV.

The chain combines TRBV11-1 with TRBJ1-1, with TRBD1 matching 9 bases. This CDR3 spans 15 amino acids. Germline CDR1 reads SGHAT; CDR2 reads FQDESV (reference sequence). The V gene end was trimmed by 4 bases and the J gene end by 4 bases; junction bases not matched to a gene: 7. The CDR3 protein is CASSYRGHRSTEAFF. Here the CDR3 DNA reads TGTGCCAGCAGCTACAGGGGGCACCGGAGCACTGAAGCTTTCTTT.

This chain uses TRBV11-2 with TRBJ2-2, with unresolved D. Trimming shortened V by 6 bases and J by 2 bases, and 10 bases separated the two germline ends. Germline CDR1 SGHAT, CDR2 FQNNGV. There are 14 residues in the CDR3. The CDR3 loop is CASSVSINTGELFF. The CDR3 nucleotides read TGTGCCAGCAGTGTGTCGATCAACACCGGGGAGCTGTTTTTT.

The chain recombines TRBV30 with TRBJ2-7; 7 positions agree with TRBD1. CDR1 and CDR2 from the germline V gene are GTSNPN and SVGIG (reference sequence). Germline trimming cut 3 bases from V and 2 bases from J; bases unmatched to any gene: 10. CDR3 length: 15 residues. CDR3 loop: CAWRPRTGDPYEQYF. CDR3 DNA: TGTGCCTGGAGGCCAAGAACAGGGGATCCCTACGAGCAGTACTTC.

The chain couples TRBV10-1 to TRBJ1-5, with TRBD1 matching 9 bases. J was trimmed by 6 bases and V by 6 bases; bases with no gene match: 6. The germline gives CDR1 WNHNN, CDR2 SYGVQD (reference sequence). The CDR3 extends over 14 amino acids. For the CDR3, the DNA is TGCGCCAGCAGGGGACAGGGATCAAGTCAGCCCCAGCATTTT. Translating it yields CASRGQGSSQPQHF.

This chain joins TRBV6-5 and TRBJ1-6, with D maybe TRBD1 (6 bases). Deletions cut 3 bases from V and 13 bases from J, with 13 bases between. The CDR3 runs 13 residues. Looked up from germline, CDR1 is MNHEY and CDR2 is SVGAGI. This CDR3 is CASSYGGGAPLHF. CDR3 coding DNA: TGTGCCAGCAGTTATGGCGGGGGGGCCCCCCTCCACTTT.

The CDR3 loop reads CASSYGAAVSYEQYF. CDR3 sequence (DNA): TGTGCCAGCAGTTACGGGGCAGCCGTCTCCTACGAGCAGTACTTC. This chain links TRBV6-5 with TRBJ2-7; maybe TRBD1 (5 bases). CDR3 length equals 15 residues. V gave up 2 bases and J gave up 0 bases, with 11 bases separating them. Germline V CDR1 and CDR2: MNHEY, SVGAGI.

The chain combines TRBV30 with TRBJ1-5; D is unresolved. The CDR3 is 13 amino acids. Per germline, CDR1 GTSNPN and CDR2 SVGIG (reference sequence). The V and J ends lost 2 bases and 8 bases respectively, with 13 bases between them. CDR3 nucleotides: TGTGCCTGGAGTAGTGTGGGCGGGGAGCCCCAGCATTTT. Residues: CAWSSVGGEPQHF.

The chain carries TRBV4-3 and TRBJ2-7; 7 bases map to TRBD1. Germline assignment: CDR1 LGHNA and CDR2 YSLEER. V dropped 1 base and J dropped 4; count of bases not matched to a gene: 7. CDR3 length equals 15 residues. This chain's CDR3 is CASSQVGQSKYEQYF. The CDR3 DNA reads as TGCGCCAGCAGCCAAGTGGGACAGTCGAAATACGAGCAGTACTTC.

The gene calls are TRBV12-3 or TRBV12-4 and TRBJ1-1; possibly TRBD1 for D (6 bases). The CDR3 runs 13 residues. Trimming pared 2 bases from V and 4 bases from J, leaving 8 bases between. The CDR3 nucleotides read TGTGCCAGCAGTTTAAGGACAGTCACTGAAGCTTTCTTT. Translated: CASSLRTVTEAFF.